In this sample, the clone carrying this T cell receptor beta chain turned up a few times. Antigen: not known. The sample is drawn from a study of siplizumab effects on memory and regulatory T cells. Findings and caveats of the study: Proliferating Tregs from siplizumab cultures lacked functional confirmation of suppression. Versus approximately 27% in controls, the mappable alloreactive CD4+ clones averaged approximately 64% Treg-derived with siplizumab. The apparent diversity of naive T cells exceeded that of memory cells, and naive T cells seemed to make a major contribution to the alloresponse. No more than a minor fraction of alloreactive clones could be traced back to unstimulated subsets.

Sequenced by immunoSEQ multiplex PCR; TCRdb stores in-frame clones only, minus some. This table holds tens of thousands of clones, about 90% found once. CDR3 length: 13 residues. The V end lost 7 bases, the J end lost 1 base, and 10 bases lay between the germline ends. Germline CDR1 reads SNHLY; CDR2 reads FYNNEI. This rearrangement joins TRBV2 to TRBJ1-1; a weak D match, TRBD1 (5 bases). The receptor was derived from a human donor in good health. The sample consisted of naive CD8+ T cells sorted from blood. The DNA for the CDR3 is TGTGCCAGCAAGGGACGGGGGAACACTGAAGCTTTCTTT. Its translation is CASKGRGNTEAFF.